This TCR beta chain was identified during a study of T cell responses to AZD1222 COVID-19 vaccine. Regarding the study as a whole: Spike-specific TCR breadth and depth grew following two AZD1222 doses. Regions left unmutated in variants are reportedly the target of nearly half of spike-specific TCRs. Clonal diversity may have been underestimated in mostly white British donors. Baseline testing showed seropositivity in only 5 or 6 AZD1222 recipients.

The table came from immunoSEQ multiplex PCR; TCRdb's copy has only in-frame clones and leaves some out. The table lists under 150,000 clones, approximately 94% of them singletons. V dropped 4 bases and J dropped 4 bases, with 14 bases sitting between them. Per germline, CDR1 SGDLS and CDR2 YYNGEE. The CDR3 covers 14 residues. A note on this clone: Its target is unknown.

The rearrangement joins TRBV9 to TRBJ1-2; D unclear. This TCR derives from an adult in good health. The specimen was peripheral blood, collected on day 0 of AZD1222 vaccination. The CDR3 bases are TGTGCCAGCAGCTCGAGAGGGTTGCGCTATGGCTACACCTTC. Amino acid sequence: CASSSRGLRYGYTF.